This T cell receptor beta chain was profiled in a study of blood T cells in healthy people across ages. Study-wide results and caveats: As naive T cell percentage varied, TCR beta diversity correlated strongly with it. Per million T cells, TCR beta diversity dropped about linearly as age rose.

Each sample yielded at least 5 micrograms of PBMC total RNA. Germline V gene data show CDR1 as DFQATT and CDR2 as SNEGSKA (reference sequence). The length of the CDR3 is 13 residues. With 1 base removed from V and 6 bases from J, the gap between germline ends came to 12 bases. To note about this clonotype: As yet, its antigen is unknown.

The use of a sample-barcoded 5' primer and a J-beta primer mix characterized a second PCR of roughly 7 to 11 cycles. MiXCR, applied by TCRdb to the 5' RACE reads, yields one record per CDR3 protein. The sample consists of around 970,000 distinct CDR3 sequences, just over 50% of them appearing once. This chain connects TRBV20-1 to TRBJ1-2; D is uncertain. This TCR derives from a woman aged 55-70 years in good health. Sequencing was performed on blood. This CDR3 reads CSARVRTDDGYTF. The CDR3 bases are TGCAGTGCTAGAGTGAGGACGGACGATGGCTACACCTTC.